This record covers a single T cell receptor (beta chain). Its cognate antigen is unknown. The sample belongs to a study of shared clonotypes between healthy human individuals. Study-wide context: There were three CD4 naive, three CD4 memory, two CD8 naive and one CD8 memory plates per donor.

At deep level, the assay was performed. Method: immunoSEQ multiplex PCR; TCRdb's copy keeps in-frame clones and lacks some. Of 1.4 million to 1.5 million clones in the sample, roughly 96% were seen once. Study-wide findings and caveats: Donor scarcity curtailed the genetic and exposure-history diversity represented herein. Shared clonotypes across all four donors exceeded non-shared ones in generation probability.

The germline V gene has CDR1 SGDLS and CDR2 YYNGEE. V lost 0 bases, J lost 6 bases, and 15 bases lay in between. The CDR3 sequence is 16 residues long. The J gene is TRBJ2-2, the V gene TRBV9; the D gene is possibly TRBD1 (5 bases). Specimen: naive CD4+ T cells sorted from blood. Subset noted: CD45RA+ positively selected. This sequence was found in a man younger than 40 in good health. This chain's CDR3 is CASSVDHRRSAGELFF. For the CDR3, the DNA is TGTGCCAGCAGCGTAGATCACAGGCGTTCCGCCGGGGAGCTGTTTTTT.